This is a list of T cell receptor beta chains from one sample in a study of cytomegalovirus exposure and HLA in healthy donors. TCRdb's table, derived via immunoSEQ multiplex PCR, lists solely in-frame clones and lacks some. This sample has about 110,000 clones; approximately 80% occur once, and the top ten carry 1.5% to 2%. The specimen sequenced was PBMCs. Receptor source: a man between 45 and 60 years old in good health and CMV-seronegative. Both conserved end residues are part of each CDR3. Fields, in order: J gene, D gene, V gene, clone size, CDR3 protein, CDR3 DNA. The D gene is left open where the match is weak. Clone size is stated in some rows and not others, as once, few, many or a class when expanded.

J: TRBJ2-2
D: -
V: TRBV5-1
size: -
CDR3: CASSLVQGNTGELFF
DNA: TGCGCCAGCAGCTTGGTACAGGGGAACACCGGGGAGCTGTTTTTT

J: TRBJ1-2
D: -
V: TRBV21-1
size: -
CDR3: CASNYYGYTF
DNA: TGTGCCAGCAACTACTATGGCTACACCTTC

J: TRBJ1-6
D: TRBD1
V: TRBV5-1
size: -
CDR3: CASSLRTGEGAPLHF
DNA: TGCGCCAGCAGCTTGCGGACAGGGGAAGGGGCACCCCTCCACTTT

J: TRBJ1-1
D: -
V: TRBV6-6
size: few
CDR3: CASSYSTGDTEAFF
DNA: TGTGCCAGCAGTTACTCGACGGGGGACACTGAAGCTTTCTTT

J: TRBJ1-1
D: -
V: TRBV6-1
size: -
CDR3: CASQRAEAFF
DNA: TGTGCCAGCCAGAGGGCTGAAGCTTTCTTT

J: TRBJ2-3
D: TRBD2
V: TRBV7-2
size: once
CDR3: CASNGLADDTQYF
DNA: TGTGCCAGCAACGGACTAGCGGATGATACGCAGTATTTT

J: TRBJ1-2
D: -
V: TRBV7-9
size: once
CDR3: CASSIQGYGYTF
DNA: TGTGCCAGCAGTATACAGGGCTATGGCTACACCTTC

J: TRBJ2-7
D: -
V: TRBV5-5
size: -
CDR3: CASSPFFHEQYF
DNA: TGTGCCAGCAGTCCATTTTTCCACGAGCAGTACTTC

J: TRBJ1-5
D: TRBD1
V: TRBV6-1
size: few
CDR3: CASSVDRGGQPQHF
DNA: TGTGCCAGCAGTGTAGACAGGGGCGGGCAGCCCCAGCATTTT

J: TRBJ1-3
D: -
V: TRBV5-1
size: -
CDR3: CASSLGGTGNTIYF
DNA: TGCGCCAGCAGCTTGGGAGGGACTGGAAACACCATATATTTT

J: TRBJ2-2
D: -
V: TRBV19
size: -
CDR3: CASTNTGELFF
DNA: TGTGCCAGCACAAACACCGGGGAGCTGTTTTTT

J: TRBJ2-5
D: -
V: TRBV18
size: -
CDR3: CASSPSEETQYF
DNA: TGTGCCAGCTCTCCCAGCGAAGAGACCCAGTACTTC

J: TRBJ1-4
D: -
V: TRBV4-1
size: -
CDR3: CASSQVTGAYVEKLFF
DNA: TGCGCCAGCAGCCAAGTGACTGGGGCCTATGTCGAAAAACTGTTTTTT

J: TRBJ1-2
D: -
V: TRBV6-1
size: -
CDR3: CASIPGGLGMGGYTF
DNA: TGTGCCAGCATCCCCGGGGGGCTGGGGATGGGAGGCTACACCTTC

J: TRBJ1-5
D: -
V: TRBV19
size: -
CDR3: CASSIVAGVSNQPQHF
DNA: TGTGCCAGTAGTATCGTGGCAGGTGTTAGCAATCAGCCCCAGCATTTT

J: TRBJ1-2
D: -
V: TRBV18
size: -
CDR3: CASSPGGESYGYTF
DNA: TGTGCCAGCTCACCAGGAGGGGAGTCCTATGGCTACACCTTC

J: TRBJ2-5
D: TRBD1
V: TRBV28
size: once
CDR3: CASSSPGTGIETQYF
DNA: TGTGCCAGCAGTTCCCCCGGGACAGGGATAGAGACCCAGTACTTC

J: TRBJ2-7
D: -
V: TRBV6-5
size: -
CDR3: CASSLPDSNEQYF
DNA: TGTGCCAGCAGCTTACCCGACAGTAACGAGCAGTACTTC

J: TRBJ1-1
D: TRBD1
V: TRBV5-6
size: -
CDR3: CASSSTGAMNTEAFF
DNA: TGTGCCAGCAGCTCGACAGGGGCAATGAACACTGAAGCTTTCTTT

J: TRBJ2-5
D: TRBD2
V: TRBV10-3
size: -
CDR3: CAINPSGAQETQYF
DNA: TGTGCCATCAATCCTAGCGGGGCCCAAGAGACCCAGTACTTC

J: TRBJ2-7
D: -
V: TRBV6-8
size: -
CDR3: CASSSSRRGFHEQYF
DNA: -

J: TRBJ1-1
D: TRBD1
V: TRBV5-4
size: -
CDR3: CASSAIQGAYTEAFF
DNA: TGTGCCAGCAGCGCCATACAGGGGGCTTACACTGAAGCTTTCTTT

J: TRBJ1-6
D: TRBD1
V: TRBV7-2
size: -
CDR3: CASRDRASTFSYNSPLHF
DNA: TGTGCCAGCAGAGACAGGGCTTCCACGTTCTCCTATAATTCACCCCTCCACTTT

J: TRBJ1-3
D: TRBD1
V: TRBV19
size: few
CDR3: CASSSRGLGNTIYF
DNA: TGTGCCAGTAGTTCCAGGGGGCTTGGAAACACCATATATTTT

J: TRBJ2-3
D: TRBD1
V: TRBV5-1
size: -
CDR3: CASSVDRPETDTQYF
DNA: TGCGCCAGCAGCGTGGACAGGCCCGAGACAGATACGCAGTATTTT

J: TRBJ2-3
D: TRBD2
V: TRBV30
size: -
CDR3: CAWRRGGRRKDTQYF
DNA: TGTGCCTGGAGACGGGGGGGCCGGAGGAAAGATACGCAGTATTTT

J: TRBJ2-5
D: TRBD2
V: TRBV6-6
size: -
CDR3: CASRTSGDETQYF
DNA: TGTGCCAGCAGGACTAGCGGGGATGAGACCCAGTACTTC

J: TRBJ2-5
D: TRBD1
V: TRBV5-1
size: -
CDR3: CASSADREWETQYF
DNA: TGCGCCAGCAGCGCGGACAGGGAATGGGAGACCCAGTACTTC

J: TRBJ2-5
D: -
V: TRBV5-1
size: -
CDR3: CASSLSGTPGRETQYF
DNA: TGCGCCAGCAGCTTGTCCGGGACCCCGGGGAGGGAGACCCAGTACTTC

J: TRBJ1-1
D: TRBD1
V: TRBV5-4
size: -
CDR3: CASSERDSFVMNTEAFF
DNA: TGTGCCAGCAGCGAACGGGACAGCTTTGTCATGAACACTGAAGCTTTCTTT

J: TRBJ2-3
D: TRBD1
V: TRBV15
size: -
CDR3: CATSRDWGQGLDAQYF
DNA: TGTGCCACCAGCAGAGATTGGGGACAGGGGCTAGATGCGCAGTATTTT

J: TRBJ2-7
D: TRBD1
V: TRBV25-1
size: -
CDR3: CASGRQGYYGEQYF
DNA: TGTGCCAGCGGCAGACAGGGCTACTATGGCGAGCAGTACTTC

J: TRBJ2-3
D: -
V: TRBV5-6
size: -
CDR3: CASSFGNGGAADTQYF
DNA: TGTGCCAGCAGCTTCGGAAATGGGGGGGCCGCGGATACGCAGTATTTT

J: TRBJ2-1
D: TRBD2
V: TRBV5-6
size: -
CDR3: CASIAGGARTYNEQFF
DNA: TGTGCCAGCATCGCCGGGGGGGCCAGAACCTACAATGAGCAGTTCTTC

J: TRBJ2-5
D: TRBD1
V: TRBV7-9
size: -
CDR3: CASSSTYGQGGLETQYF
DNA: TGTGCCAGCAGCTCTACGTATGGACAGGGAGGATTGGAGACCCAGTACTTC

J: TRBJ1-6
D: -
V: TRBV28
size: -
CDR3: CASSFSGTLSPLHF
DNA: TGTGCCAGCAGTTTCTCAGGAACCCTTTCACCCCTCCACTTT

J: TRBJ1-3
D: -
V: TRBV4-3
size: -
CDR3: CASSQVVGNTIYF
DNA: TGCGCCAGCAGCCAAGTCGTGGGAAACACCATATATTTT

J: TRBJ2-1
D: -
V: TRBV14
size: -
CDR3: CASSQATGLDEQFF
DNA: TGTGCCAGCAGCCAAGCAACAGGGCTCGATGAGCAGTTCTTC

J: TRBJ1-1
D: TRBD1
V: TRBV5-1
size: -
CDR3: CASTGGTGGKNTEAFF
DNA: TGCGCCAGCACCGGGGGGACAGGGGGGAAGAACACTGAAGCTTTCTTT

J: TRBJ2-5
D: TRBD2
V: TRBV4-1
size: -
CDR3: CASSLGLAGAKETQYF
DNA: TGCGCCAGCAGCCTCGGACTAGCGGGGGCCAAAGAGACCCAGTACTTC